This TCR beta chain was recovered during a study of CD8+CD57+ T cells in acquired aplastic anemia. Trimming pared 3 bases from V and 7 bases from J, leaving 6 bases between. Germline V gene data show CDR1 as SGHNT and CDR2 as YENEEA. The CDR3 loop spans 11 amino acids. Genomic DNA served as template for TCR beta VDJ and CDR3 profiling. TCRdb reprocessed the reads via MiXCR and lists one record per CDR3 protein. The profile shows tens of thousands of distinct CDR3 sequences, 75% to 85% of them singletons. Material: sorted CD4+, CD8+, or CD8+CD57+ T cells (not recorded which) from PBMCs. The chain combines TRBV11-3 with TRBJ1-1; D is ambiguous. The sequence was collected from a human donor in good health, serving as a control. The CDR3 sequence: CASSLEGEAFF. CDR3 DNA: TGTGCCAGCAGCTTGGAGGGTGAAGCTTTCTTT.